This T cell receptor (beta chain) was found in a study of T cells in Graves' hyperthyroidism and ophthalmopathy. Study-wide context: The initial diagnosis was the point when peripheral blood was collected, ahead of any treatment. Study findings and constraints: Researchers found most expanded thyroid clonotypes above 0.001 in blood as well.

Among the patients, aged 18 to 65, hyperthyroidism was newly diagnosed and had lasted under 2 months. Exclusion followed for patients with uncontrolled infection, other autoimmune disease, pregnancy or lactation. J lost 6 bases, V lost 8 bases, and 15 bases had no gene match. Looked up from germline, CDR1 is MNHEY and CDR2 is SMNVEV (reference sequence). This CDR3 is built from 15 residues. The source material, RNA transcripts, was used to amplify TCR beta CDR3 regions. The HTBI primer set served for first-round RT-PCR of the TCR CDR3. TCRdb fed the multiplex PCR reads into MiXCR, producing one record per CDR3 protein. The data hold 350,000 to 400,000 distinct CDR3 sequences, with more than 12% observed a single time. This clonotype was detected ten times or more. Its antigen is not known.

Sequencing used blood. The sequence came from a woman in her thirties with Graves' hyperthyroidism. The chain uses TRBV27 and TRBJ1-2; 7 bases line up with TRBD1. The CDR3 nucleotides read TGTGCCAGCCGCACTGTGGGACAGAATGCGAATGGCTACACCTTC. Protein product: CASRTVGQNANGYTF.